Only a few counts were recorded for the clone carrying this T cell receptor beta chain. What it recognizes is unknown. Carried by the TCR beta cDNA libraries were unique molecular identifiers. Hundreds of thousands of cDNA molecules were obtained from about 0.98 to 11 million T cells. From the PCR reads, TCRdb called clonotypes with MiXCR, one entry per CDR3 protein. This sample has 500,000 to 600,000 distinct CDR3 sequences, with roughly 46% found just once. The sample belongs to a study of post-analysis software for immune sequencing data. Study-wide background: Progressive-relapsing, secondary progressive and relapsing-remitting multiple sclerosis were among the disease courses included. Study outcomes and limitations: Controls had lower frequencies than patients of 4 or 5 TRBV segments, which included TRBV5-6, TRBV5-1 and TRBV20-1. Co-batched samples clustered tightly together by F measure. The normalized Chao1 diversity of multiple sclerosis patients was significantly lower than that of controls.

CDR1 and CDR2 (germline): SGHTA, FQGNSA. The CDR3 is made up of 14 amino acids. The receptor was isolated from a girl aged 10 to 17 with multiple sclerosis. Sequencing was done on a sample of blood. This rearrangement joins TRBV7-2 to TRBJ2-5, with D perhaps TRBD1 (5 bases). Near its end, the DNA agrees better with TRBJ2-7, so the J call may be wrong. CDR3 sequence: CASSLMGQPYEQYF. In DNA, the CDR3 is TGTGCCAGCAGCTTGATGGGGCAGCCCTACGAGCAGTACTTC.